The T cell receptor beta chain under discussion was sequenced for a study of shared clonotypes between healthy human individuals. Findings of the study overall: Richness estimates generally favored naive over memory subsets. Generation of non-shared clonotypes was less probable than generation of clonotypes shared by all four donors.

Concerning this clone: What it binds is not known.

This CDR3 is built from 18 residues. The ends were cut back, 0 bases at V and 1 base at J, with 18 bases in the middle. In germline, CDR1 is SGHRS, CDR2 YFSETQ. The authors distributed each subset's genomic DNA evenly over several immunoSEQ plates. The authors' processing: Junction-only sequences without quality scores were provided by ImmunoSEQ, so filtering was different. Repertoires were generated with immunoSEQ multiplex PCR, while TCRdb's copy carries only in-frame clones and drops some. That table is the source of V, J and clone size, and D and trimming were worked out from the DNA. Of about 530,000 clones listed, approximately 95% are singletons.

The clonotype originates from a woman aged 25 to 39 in good health. Sequencing was performed on naive CD4+ T cells sorted from blood. The subset here: CD45RA+ positively selected. The chain links TRBV5-1 to TRBJ2-3; D remains unclear. For the CDR3, the DNA is TGCGCCAGCAGCTTGGCCGGGCTCGAGAGCTACCGCACAGATACGCAGTATTTT. Its protein product is CASSLAGLESYRTDTQYF.